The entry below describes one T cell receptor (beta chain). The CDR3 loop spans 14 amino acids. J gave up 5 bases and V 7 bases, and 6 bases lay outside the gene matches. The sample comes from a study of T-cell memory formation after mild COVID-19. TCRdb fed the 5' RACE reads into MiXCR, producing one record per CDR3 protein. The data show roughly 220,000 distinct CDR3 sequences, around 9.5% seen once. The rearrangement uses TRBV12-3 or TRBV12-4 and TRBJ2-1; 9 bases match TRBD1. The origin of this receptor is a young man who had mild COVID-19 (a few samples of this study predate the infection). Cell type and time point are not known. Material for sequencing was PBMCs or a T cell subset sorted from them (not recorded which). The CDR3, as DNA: TGTGCCAGCACCCTAGGGACAGGGAACAATGAGCAGTTCTTC. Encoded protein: CASTLGTGNNEQFF.